This T cell receptor (beta chain) was obtained from a study of pediatric ulcerative colitis. The CDR3 sequence is 11 residues long. Trimming shortened V by 6 bases and J by 7 bases, and 12 bases separated the two germline ends. Germline CDR1 DFQATT, CDR2 SNEGSKA (reference sequence). Generated by immunoSEQ multiplex PCR, the TCRdb table keeps only in-frame clones and is missing some. The data contain about 36,000 clones, approximately 73% of them singletons. One to two pinch biopsies were taken from the rectum during colonoscopy. The J gene is TRBJ2-5, the V gene TRBV20-1; possible D gene TRBD2, 5 bases. The sample was gut tissue. The receptor was derived from a boy between 10 and 17 years old with moderate ulcerative colitis. The CDR3 DNA reads as TGCAGTGCACCTTTCCGGGGGACCCAGTACTTC. It yields the protein CSAPFRGTQYF.